This is a list of T cell receptor beta chains from one sample in a study of blood T cell repertoires in COVID-19. The protocol was immunoSEQ multiplex PCR, while the TCRdb copy is restricted to in-frame clones and leaves out a portion. The profile shows approximately 290,000 clones, about 80% of them singletons. Sequencing was done on a sample of peripheral blood. These receptors were taken from a person aged 70 to 85 with COVID-19, enrolled during active disease. Both conserved end residues are part of each CDR3. The order of the fields is V gene, D gene, CDR3 protein. D genes are given only for firm matches.

TRBV11-2 | TRBD2 | CASSTRLAGASDTQYF
TRBV3-1/TRBV3-2 | TRBD2 | CASSQDRSSGRTGELFF
TRBV27 | . | CASRGGVRGQPQHF
TRBV19 | . | CASSRTAVSNQPQHF
TRBV5-4 | . | CASSTDGFQETQYF
TRBV4-2 | TRBD1 | CASSKGRKGADYGYTF
TRBV20-1 | . | CSARLVREQYF
TRBV6-5 | . | CASSFGQFYGYTF
TRBV5-6 | TRBD2 | CASSSGVGRASPNYEQYF
TRBV7-2 | TRBD2 | CASSLAAGKITDTQYF
TRBV21-1 | . | CASSKDGVNYGYTF
TRBV28 | . | CASSLGGGGEETQYF
TRBV2 | . | CASTRTEVPNYGYTF
TRBV19 | TRBD1 | CASSTHPDRGNQPQHF
TRBV7-2 | TRBD1 | CASSQTGSGLMNTEAFF
TRBV19 | . | CASSIVGQTEAFF
TRBV5-1 | TRBD2 | CASSLAGGSSYNEQFF
TRBV7-2 | . | CASSLASGQPQHF
TRBV5-6 | TRBD1 | CASSLAGQGWDYGYTF
TRBV7-9 | . | CASSFWSGWIDTQYF
TRBV6-5 | . | CASLTQGTYGYTF
TRBV4-1 | TRBD1 | CASRSQDRGEETQYF
TRBV3-1/TRBV3-2 | TRBD2 | CASSHSPGLGEQFF
TRBV19 | . | CASRDRATNEKLFF
TRBV4-3 | TRBD1 | CASSHTTGGQPQHF
TRBV5-1 | . | CASSFLGGVGKNEQFF
TRBV25-1 | . | CASSDDSGTYEQYF
TRBV3-1/TRBV3-2 | TRBD2 | CASSFIAGVANEQFF
TRBV6-6 | . | CASREVTEAFF
TRBV18 | . | CASSPPKGEAFF
TRBV7-7 | . | CASSLDAGRYEQFF
TRBV2 | . | CASRPGVNQPQHF
TRBV27 | . | CASRPGTENSPLHF
TRBV13 | TRBD1 | CASSRETKTGGLTGELFF
TRBV18 | . | CASSPGRTYEQYF
TRBV5-1 | . | CASRHGTGNQETQYF
TRBV5-6 | . | CASSAGKGLSYYGYTF
TRBV19 | TRBD1 | CASSTRDSLVLNQPQHF
TRBV4-3 | TRBD2 | CASSQELARGLAGNYEQYF
TRBV19 | TRBD1 | CASNLDVTGRQPQHF
TRBV20-1 | . | CSASLSSLTDTQYF
TRBV12-5 | TRBD2 | CASGLIPFREGLGSYNEQFF
TRBV5-4 | TRBD1 | CASSLGDRVGLGYTF